This T cell receptor (beta chain) stems from a study of monozygotic twins with inflammatory bowel disease. Study-level findings and limits: IBD-affected twins scored below their healthy co-twins in TCRbeta diversity (inverse Simpson). In patient repertoires, differing immunosuppressive treatments may have added some variability.

In eight separate reactions per sample, cDNA was generated. TCRdb re-called the 5' RACE reads and gives one entry per CDR3 protein, without DNA. The table gives 150,000 to 200,000 distinct CDR3 sequences; the top ten clones make up less than 7.5% of it. For this clonotype: Its antigen is currently unknown.

Phlebotomy per donor yielded a single 2.5 ml blood sample. This CDR3 is 14 amino acids long. In germline, CDR1 is SGHRS, CDR2 YFSETQ. Sequenced: blood. The receptor comes from a human donor with ulcerative colitis or Crohn's disease, or a healthy co-twin of an affected twin (not recorded which). The chain uses TRBV5-1 and TRBJ2-1. The CDR3 loop reads CASSLEWVGDEQFF.